These 8 T cell receptor beta chains were sequenced from one sample in a study of a mutant IDH1 vaccine in newly diagnosed glioma. No antigen has been assigned to these receptors. The time point denotes: week 11, during vaccination. In every dose of vaccine, 300 ug of mutant IDH1 20-mer peptide was given alongside topical imiquimod. Sequencing used immunoSEQ multiplex PCR; TCRdb keeps in-frame clones, though not all of them. The data show 35,000 to 40,000 clones, with roughly 84% seen just once and around 2.4% held by the top ten. The material was PBMCs, obtained from a glioma patient whose treatment included an IDH1 peptide vaccine. The receptors were gathered from a man aged 35 to 55 with glioma.

This clone has a single count. The chain couples TRBV15 to TRBJ1-5; 7 bases match TRBD1. The germline gives CDR1 LNHNV, CDR2 YYDKDF (reference sequence). Trimming cost V 6 bases and J 6 bases; bases outside gene matches: 5. CDR3 length: 13 residues. Here the CDR3 reads CATRYRGSQPQHF. The CDR3 coding sequence is TGTGCCACCAGGTACAGGGGATCTCAGCCCCAGCATTTT.

The chain has TRBV7-9 and TRBJ2-7; 14 positions match TRBD2. This CDR3 comprises 16 residues. V lost 5 bases, J lost 0 bases, and 3 bases stayed unmatched. Germline assignment: CDR1 SEHNR and CDR2 FQNEAQ (reference sequence). The CDR3 DNA reads as TGTGCCAGCAGCCTCGGGACTAGCGGGAGCTCCTACGAGCAGTACTTC. Amino acid sequence: CASSLGTSGSSYEQYF.

This clone appeared a few times. The V and J genes are TRBV5-4 and TRBJ1-3; no firm D call. The length of the CDR3 is 14 residues. Germline CDR1 is SGHNT and CDR2 is YYREEE (reference sequence). With 5 bases removed from V and 0 bases from J, the gap between germline ends came to 9 bases. CDR3 sequence: CASSWGLSGNTIYF. CDR3 in DNA: TGTGCCAGCAGTTGGGGTCTCTCTGGAAACACCATATATTTT.

The V call is TRBV11-3, the J call TRBJ2-1; no reliable D call. This CDR3 is 11 amino acids long. The V end lost 1 base, the J end lost 8 bases, and 3 bases lay between the germline ends. Germline CDR1 and CDR2: SGHNT and YENEEA. The CDR3 is CASSLGYEQFF. The CDR3, as DNA: TGTGCCAGCAGCTTAGGATATGAGCAGTTCTTC.

The chain has TRBV15 and TRBJ2-5; TRBD1 might be the D (5 bases). The ends were cut back, 2 bases at V and 9 bases at J, with 10 bases in the middle. Per germline, CDR1 LNHNV and CDR2 YYDKDF (reference sequence). There are 12 residues in the CDR3. This CDR3 reads CATSRPGQAQYF. In DNA, the CDR3 is TGTGCCACCAGCAGACCAGGGCAGGCCCAGTACTTC.

The CDR3 sequence is CASSLEGLASFRFF. As DNA, the CDR3 is TGTGCCAGCAGCTTAGAAGGGCTAGCCTCTTTTCGGTTCTTC. V usage is TRBV7-9 and J usage is TRBJ2-1; possible D gene TRBD2, 5 bases. V was clipped by 1 base and J by 15 bases, with 19 bases between them. CDR1 and CDR2 from the germline V gene are SEHNR and FQNEAQ (reference sequence). The CDR3 extends over 14 amino acids.

The CDR3 coding sequence is TGTGCCAGCAGAAAAGGACAGACCGTAGAGACCCAGTACTTC. Its translation: CASRKGQTVETQYF. The chain combines TRBV6-6 with TRBJ2-5; weak D call: TRBD1 (6 bases). The CDR3 length is 14 residues. Germline assignment: CDR1 MNHNY and CDR2 SVGAGI (reference sequence). Trimming removed 6 bases from V and 4 bases from J, with 15 bases in between.

This clone was recorded once. The J gene is TRBJ1-1, the V gene TRBV29-1; D not resolved. This CDR3 contains 11 residues. V was shortened by 7 bases and J by 5 bases, with 11 bases between the two germline ends. Germline loops: CDR1 SQVTM, CDR2 ANQGSEA. This CDR3 is CSAARETEAFF. As DNA, the CDR3 is TGCAGCGCGGCCCGGGAAACTGAAGCTTTCTTT.